This TCR beta chain was recovered during a study of long-term antiretroviral therapy in people with HIV. Study-level points and caveats: The study found narrower CDR3 length ranges in HIV repertoires than in controls.

Inclusion required at least two post-ART and at least one pre-ART PBMC samples. The immunoSEQ assay was v3.0, run at survey level. Profiling relied on immunoSEQ multiplex PCR, and the TCRdb table lists in-frame clones only, not all of them. Altogether around 30,000 clones are present, 70% to 85% being singletons, with the ten largest covering under 9%. Germline-derived CDR1 and CDR2 are MNHNS and SASEGT. CDR3 length: 18 amino acids. The ends were cut back, 0 bases at V and 2 bases at J, with 16 bases in the middle. In the case of this clone: As yet, its antigen is unknown.

The starting material was unsorted PBMCs, obtained 3 years after starting antiretroviral therapy. J is TRBJ2-2 and V is TRBV6-1, with D perhaps matching TRBD1 or TRBD2 (6 bases each). The clonotype was recovered from a man in his forties with HIV. As DNA, the CDR3 is TGTGCCAGCAGTGAAGCGCTTCTGGGGGGCGCAAACACCGGGGAGCTGTTTTTT. It yields the protein CASSEALLGGANTGELFF.